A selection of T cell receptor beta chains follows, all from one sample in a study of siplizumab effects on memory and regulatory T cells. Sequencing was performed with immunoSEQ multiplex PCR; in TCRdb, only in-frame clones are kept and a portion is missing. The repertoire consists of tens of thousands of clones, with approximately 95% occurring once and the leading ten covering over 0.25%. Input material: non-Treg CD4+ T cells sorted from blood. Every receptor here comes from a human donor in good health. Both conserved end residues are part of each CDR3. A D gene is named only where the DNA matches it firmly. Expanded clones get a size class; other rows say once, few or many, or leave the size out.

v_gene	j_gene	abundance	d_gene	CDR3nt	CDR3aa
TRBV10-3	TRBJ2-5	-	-	TGTGCCATCAGTGCACAAGAGACCCAGTACTTC	CAISAQETQYF
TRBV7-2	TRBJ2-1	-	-	TGTGCCAGCAGCTTAGAAATTCAAGGCGGGGAGCAGTTCTTC	CASSLEIQGGEQFF
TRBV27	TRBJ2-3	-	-	TGTGCCAGCAGTTTCGGGGGAGTCGGCACAGATACGCAGTATTTT	CASSFGGVGTDTQYF
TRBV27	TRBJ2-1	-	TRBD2	TGTGCCAGCAGTTTATCCGCGGGAGTGTACAATGAGCAGTTCTTC	CASSLSAGVYNEQFF
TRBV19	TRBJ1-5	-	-	TGTGCCAGTAGTACCTCCGCGAGAGTCTATCAGCCCCAGCATTTT	CASSTSARVYQPQHF
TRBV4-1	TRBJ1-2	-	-	TGCGCCAGCAGCGATTTCTATGGCTACACCTTC	CASSDFYGYTF
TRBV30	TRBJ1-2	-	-	TGTGCCTGGAACCGGGACGGCGCCTATGATGGCTACACCTTC	CAWNRDGAYDGYTF
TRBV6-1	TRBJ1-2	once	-	TGTGCCAGCAGTCATACAGGGTTATCGGGCGGCTACACCTTC	CASSHTGLSGGYTF
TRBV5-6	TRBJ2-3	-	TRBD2	TGTGCCAGCAGCCTCGGGGGGGCAGATACGCAGTATTTT	CASSLGGADTQYF
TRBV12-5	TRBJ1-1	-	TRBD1	TGTGCTAGTGGTATCTCAGGGGGCGAGACTGCTTTCTTT	CASGISGGETAFF
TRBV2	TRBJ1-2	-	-	TGTGCCAGCACAGAGAACTATGGCTACACCTTC	CASTENYGYTF
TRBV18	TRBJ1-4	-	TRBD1	TGTGCCAGCTCACCAAGGGGGACAGGGGGCGAGGAAAAACTGTTTTTT	CASSPRGTGGEEKLFF
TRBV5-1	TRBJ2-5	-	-	TGCGCCAGCAACGAGAGGGGGGCCGGAACCCAGTACTTC	CASNERGAGTQYF
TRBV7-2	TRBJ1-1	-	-	TGTGCCAGCAGCCGAACCCACCTTGGGGGGATGAACACTGAAGCTTTCTTT	CASSRTHLGGMNTEAFF
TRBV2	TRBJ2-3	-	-	TGTGCCAGCAGACCCCGGGGGCCAGATACGCAGTATTTT	CASRPRGPDTQYF
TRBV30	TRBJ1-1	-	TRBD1	TGTGCCTGGAGTGGTACGGGGACAGATGAAGCTTTCTTT	CAWSGTGTDEAFF